A selection of T cell receptor beta chains follows, all from one sample in a study of cytomegalovirus exposure and HLA in healthy donors. Some clones are missing from TCRdb's copy, which holds only in-frame ones; the method was immunoSEQ multiplex PCR. The sample holds 120,000 or so clones, roughly 95% seen once. The sequenced material came from PBMCs. These receptors all stem from a young man in good health and CMV-seronegative. Each CDR3 is given with its conserved first and last residue. Each record gives: V gene, J gene, D gene, clone size, CDR3 DNA, CDR3 protein. A D gene is named only where the DNA matches it firmly. Expanded clones get a size class; other rows say once, few or many, or leave the size out.

>TRBV28|TRBJ2-2|.|.
TGTGCCAGCAGGGGAGTTAGCACCGGGGAGCTGTTTTTT
CASRGVSTGELFF
>TRBV7-3|TRBJ2-2|TRBD2|.
TGTGCCAGCAGCTTGGGACTAGCGGGAGCCACCGGGGAGCTGTTTTTT
CASSLGLAGATGELFF
>TRBV2|TRBJ2-5|TRBD1|.
TGTGCCCGTGGACAGGGGTACGAGACCCAGTACTTC
CARGQGYETQYF
>TRBV25-1|TRBJ2-7|.|once
TGTGCCAGCAGTCCCCCACCCGGGACGGGGGACTACGAGCAGTACTTC
CASSPPPGTGDYEQYF
>TRBV28|TRBJ2-3|.|.
TGTGCCAGCAGTCTCCCCCTGCGGGCGGGCCTTAGCACAGATACGCAGTATTTT
CASSLPLRAGLSTDTQYF
>TRBV5-1|TRBJ2-2|.|.
TGCGCCAGCAGCTTGGGGCTTGAGGAGCTGTTTTTT
CASSLGLEELFF
>TRBV11-2|TRBJ2-4|TRBD2|.
TGTGCCAGCAGCCGACTAGCGGGAGTTGGAAACATTCAGTACTTC
CASSRLAGVGNIQYF
>TRBV4-3|TRBJ2-7|TRBD1|once
TGCGCCAGCAGCCAAGAGGGACAGGGCTCCTACGAGCAGTACTTC
CASSQEGQGSYEQYF
>TRBV5-6|TRBJ2-2|TRBD1|.
TGTGCCAGCAGCTTCTACAGGGGGAGGACCAGTATCGTCACCGGGGAGCTGTTTTTT
CASSFYRGRTSIVTGELFF
>TRBV7-9|TRBJ2-7|.|.
TGTGCCAGCAGCATACCCGGGACAAATAACGAGCAGTACTTC
CASSIPGTNNEQYF
>TRBV27|TRBJ2-7|TRBD2|.
TGTGCCAGCAGTCCCTGGTTCCGGGGGGGCGTTGAATCCTACGAGCAGTACTTC
CASSPWFRGGVESYEQYF
>TRBV7-2|TRBJ2-4|.|.
TGTGCCAGCAGCCCTGGGGGGTGGGACATTCAGTACTTC
CASSPGGWDIQYF
>TRBV5-1|TRBJ2-1|TRBD2|once
TGCGCCAGCACAAGAGGACTAGCGGGAGTTCATGAGCAGTTCTTC
CASTRGLAGVHEQFF
>TRBV19|TRBJ2-2|TRBD1|.
TGTGCCAGTACGGGACAGACGGCCACCGGGGAGCTGTTTTTT
CASTGQTATGELFF
>TRBV9|TRBJ2-3|.|.
TGTGCCAGCAGCCCTCGGACAGCCACTAGCACAGATACGCAGTATTTT
CASSPRTATSTDTQYF
>TRBV4-3|TRBJ2-7|.|once
TGCGCCAGCAGCCAGTCACCCTTCTCTAGCGAGGTATACTACGAGCAGTACTTC
CASSQSPFSSEVYYEQYF
>TRBV29-1|TRBJ2-1|.|.
TGCAGCGTTGGGCCTCAGGGCGATGAGCAGTTCTTC
CSVGPQGDEQFF
>TRBV27|TRBJ1-1|.|.
TGTGCCAGCAGTTTCGGGGGGTATGCTTTCTTT
CASSFGGYAFF